Below, 26 T cell receptor beta chains from the same sample are listed, as sequenced in a study of blood T cells in healthy people across ages. Next came a second PCR, run for 7 to 11 cycles, which used a sample-barcoded 5' primer along with a J-beta primer mix. TCRdb reprocessed the 5' RACE reads with MiXCR, giving one entry per CDR3 protein. The table has some 730,000 distinct CDR3 sequences, approximately 22% seen once. Sequencing input: blood. Receptor source: a man aged 65 to 85 in good health.

The V call is TRBV16, the J call TRBJ1-2; 8 bases are a match to TRBD1. The CDR3 loop spans 14 amino acids. Germline CDR1 reads KGHSY; CDR2 reads FQNENV. J gave up 5 bases and V 0 bases, and 2 bases lay outside the gene matches. In nucleotides, the CDR3 is TGTGCCAGCAGCCAATCTCGACAGGGGTATGGCTACACCTTC. As protein: CASSQSRQGYGYTF. Drawing the rest from reference TRBV16 and TRBJ1-2, the complete variable domain is GEEVAQTPKHLVRGEGQKAKLYCAPIKGHSYVFWYQQVLKNEFKFLISFQNENVFDETGMPKERFSAKCLPNSPCSLEIQATKLEDSAVYFCASSQSRQGYGYTFGSGTRLTVV.

This clonotype was found a few times. V usage is TRBV19 and J usage is TRBJ1-1; weak D call: TRBD1 (5 bases). This CDR3 contains 11 residues. Germline lookup yields CDR1 LNHDA and CDR2 SQIVND (reference sequence). The V gene lost 5 bases and the J gene lost 10 bases, with 11 bases spanning the gap. The CDR3 protein is CASSFRDGAFF. The CDR3 region has the DNA TGTGCCAGTAGTTTCAGGGACGGAGCTTTCTTT.

This clonotype was seen only a few times. This sequence joins TRBV18 and TRBJ2-1, with TRBD2 identical over 7 bases. Germline CDR1 is KGHSH and CDR2 is LQKENI. Trimming took 3 bases from V and 0 from J; bases not matched to a gene: 5. The CDR3 spans 16 residues. In DNA, the CDR3 is TGTGCCAGCTCACCGCCTAGCGGACGCTCCTACAATGAGCAGTTCTTC. Translated: CASSPPSGRSYNEQFF.

The table lists this clonotype with a few counts. This chain joins TRBV20-1 and TRBJ2-3, with TRBD2 matching over 9 bases. Germline V gene data show CDR1 as DFQATT and CDR2 as SNEGSKA (reference sequence). The CDR3 is 13 amino acids. The ends lost 6 bases at V and 6 bases at J; junction bases unmatched: 7. The DNA for the CDR3 is TGCAGTGCGATAGCGGGAGCATTCGATACGCAGTATTTT. The encoded protein is CSAIAGAFDTQYF.

This clonotype is a singleton in its sample. The genes are TRBV12-3 or TRBV12-4 and TRBJ2-2; possible D gene TRBD2, 6 bases. V dropped 11 bases and J dropped 6 bases, with 16 bases sitting between them. This CDR3 has 13 residues. CDR3 nucleotides: TGTGCCGGAAGCTCTGGCGGGGCCGGGGAGCTGTTTTTT. Its protein product is CAGSSGGAGELFF.

The gene calls are TRBV29-1 and TRBJ2-1; maybe TRBD1 (5 bases). The V and J ends lost 5 bases and 10 bases respectively, with 15 bases between them. This CDR3 is built from 12 residues. CDR1 and CDR2 (germline): SQVTM, ANQGSEA. The CDR3 protein is CSVRGTVGEQFF. CDR3 bases: TGCAGCGTTAGGGGAACCGTTGGGGAGCAGTTCTTC.

The DNA of the CDR3 is TGTGCCAGCAGTTTAAGGGGCCTCCCCCTCCACTTT. It encodes CASSLRGLPLHF. The gene calls are TRBV27 and TRBJ1-6; D perhaps matches TRBD1 (5 bases). Germline V CDR1 and CDR2: MNHEY, SMNVEV (reference sequence). The CDR3 is made up of 12 amino acids. V was cut by 2 bases and J by 13 bases, with 9 bases left in between.

The V call is TRBV20-1, the J call TRBJ1-4, with 9 bases matching TRBD1. The CDR3 sequence is 13 residues long. Looked up from germline, CDR1 is DFQATT and CDR2 is SNEGSKA (reference sequence). The ends lost 7 bases at V and 4 bases at J; junction bases unmatched: 4. The CDR3 DNA follows: TGCAGTGGACAGGGGGGGGGTAATGAAAAACTGTTTTTT. This sequence encodes CSGQGGGNEKLFF.

As regards this clonotype: Germline is not matched at one junction end, which may reflect a read error. The rearrangement joins TRBV7-9 to TRBJ1-3, with 7 bases lining up with TRBD1. This CDR3 is 17 amino acids long. Germline CDR1 and CDR2: SEHNR and FQNEAQ (reference sequence). The CDR3 reads CASSHRPRDSSGNTMYF. In DNA form, the CDR3 reads TGTGCCAGCAGTCACCGGCCTAGGGACAGCTCTGGAAACACCATGTATTTT.

This clonotype was found a few times. The chain is built from TRBV9 and TRBJ2-2; 10 bases are shared with TRBD2. Germline assignment: CDR1 SGDLS and CDR2 YYNGEE. The V segment lost 0 bases and the J segment 2 bases; nucleotides outside the gene matches: 7. There are 18 residues in the CDR3. This CDR3 is CASSVVGGTSDNTGELFF. The CDR3 DNA sequence: TGTGCCAGCAGCGTAGTTGGAGGGACTAGCGATAACACCGGGGAGCTGTTTTTT.

This clonotype came up a few times. The chain couples TRBV28 to TRBJ1-3; TRBD1 matches at 7 bases. The J segment lost 3 bases and the V segment lost 6 bases, leaving 5 bases of the junction unmatched. The germline V gene encodes CDR1 MDHEN and CDR2 SYDVKM. This CDR3 spans 14 amino acids. The chain's CDR3 is CASSPGGHGNTIYF. DNA of the CDR3: TGTGCCAGCAGCCCAGGGGGGCATGGAAACACCATATATTTT.

Only a few counts were recorded for this clonotype. In nucleotides, the CDR3 is TGTGCCAGCAGCTTCGGGGGAGGGCGCACAGATACGCAGTATTTT. Translated: CASSFGGGRTDTQYF. The chain has TRBV7-2 and TRBJ2-3, with TRBD2 identical over 7 bases. This CDR3 is built from 15 residues. In germline, CDR1 is SGHTA, CDR2 FQGNSA. Trimming at V came to 3 bases and at J to 1 base, leaving 4 bases not matched to a gene.

This chain joins TRBV20-1 and TRBJ2-3; D remains unclear. V gave up 6 bases and J gave up 2 bases, with 12 bases separating them. This CDR3 has 13 residues. Per germline, CDR1 DFQATT and CDR2 SNEGSKA (reference sequence). The CDR3 sequence is CSATDGHTDTQYF. CDR3 sequence (DNA): TGCAGTGCGACGGACGGGCACACAGATACGCAGTATTTT.

This clonotype was seen more than once but under ten times. One end of the junction fails to match germline, which may point to a read error. The rearrangement links TRBV12-3 or TRBV12-4 to TRBJ1-2; D perhaps matches TRBD1 (5 bases). CDR3 length: 13 amino acids. This CDR3 reads CASCFGANYGYTF. CDR3 nucleotides: TGTGCCAGCTGTTTCGGGGCCAACTATGGCTACACCTTC.

This clonotype was observed once. The genes are TRBV5-1 and TRBJ2-3; D gene ambiguous. The CDR3 has 16 amino acids. Germline V CDR1 and CDR2: SGHRS, YFSETQ. Deletions cut 0 bases from V and 3 bases from J, with 14 bases between. CDR3 nucleotides: TGCGCCAGCAGCTTGGAGGCCCGTCCCACAACAGATACGCAGTATTTT. It yields the protein CASSLEARPTTDTQYF. Using reference TRBV5-1 and TRBJ2-3 for the parts outside the CDR3, the full variable domain is KAGVTQTPRYLIKTRGQQVTLSCSPISGHRSVSWYQQTPGQGLQFLFEYFSETQRNKGNFPGRFSGRQFSNSRSEMNVSTLELGDSALYLCASSLEARPTTDTQYFGPGTRLTVL.

A few counts support this clonotype. The chain couples TRBV5-8 to TRBJ2-1; TRBD2 matches 9 bases. The J segment lost 6 bases and the V segment lost 2 bases, leaving 12 bases of the junction unmatched. The CDR3 runs 17 residues. The germline V gene has CDR1 SGHTS and CDR2 YDEGEE. This chain's CDR3 is CASSLGVAGVVSNEQFF. CDR3 in DNA: TGTGCCAGCAGCTTAGGGGTAGCGGGAGTAGTAAGCAATGAGCAGTTCTTC.

The chain joins TRBV10-3 to TRBJ1-5; no clear D. The CDR3 consists of 14 residues. Germline V gene data show CDR1 as ENHRY and CDR2 as SYGVKD. Trimming stripped 6 bases from V and 0 bases from J, with 9 bases between. The CDR3 region is CAISGHSSNQPQHF. The CDR3 DNA follows: TGTGCCATCAGCGGCCACTCTAGCAATCAGCCCCAGCATTTT.

The CDR3 region has the DNA TGTGCCAGCAGCCAAGATAGGGGGGAGCCCCAGCATTTT. As protein: CASSQDRGEPQHF. The chain uses TRBV4-2 and TRBJ1-5; D is possibly TRBD1 (6 bases). Looked up from germline, CDR1 is LGHNA and CDR2 is YNFKEQ. The CDR3 runs to 13 residues. V dropped 0 bases and J dropped 8 bases, with 8 bases sitting between them.

This clonotype was observed a handful of times. The genes are TRBV7-2 and TRBJ2-5; D call uncertain. The end of the DNA aligns better with TRBJ2-1, so the J call may be wrong. The V gene's germline CDR1 is SGHTA and CDR2 FQGNSA. The CDR3 extends over 16 amino acids. The CDR3, as DNA: TGTGCCAGCAGCTTAGTGATGGGTCGACGCCCGGTCGAGCAGTTCTTC. It translates to CASSLVMGRRPVEQFF.

The genes are TRBV6-6 and TRBJ2-7; TRBD2 matches at 10 bases. The end of the DNA is better explained by TRBJ2-1, so the J call may be wrong. This CDR3 is built from 15 residues. Looked up from germline, CDR1 is MNHNY and CDR2 is SVGAGI (reference sequence). CDR3: CASSYASGSSVKQFF. The DNA for the CDR3 is TGTGCCAGCAGTTACGCTAGCGGGAGTAGTGTCAAGCAGTTCTTC.

This clonotype appeared a few times. The chain employs TRBV2 and TRBJ1-3; tentatively, D is TRBD1 (5 bases). Trimming removed 7 bases at V and 0 bases at J, with 13 bases between. Germline V CDR1 and CDR2: SNHLY, FYNNEI. The CDR3 is 15 residues long. CDR3 sequence: CASKPDIPSGNTIYF. CDR3 DNA: TGTGCCAGCAAGCCGGACATACCCTCTGGAAACACCATATATTTT.

The rearrangement uses TRBV6-5 and TRBJ2-7; 7 bases are a match to TRBD1. V gave up 5 bases and J gave up 3 bases; unmatched junction bases: 4. CDR3 size: 13 residues. Germline CDR1 is MNHEY and CDR2 is SVGAGI. The CDR3 DNA is TGTGCCAGCAGTCGACAGGGCTTCTACGAGCAGTACGTC. This gives the protein CASSRQGFYEQYV.

This chain links TRBV6-5 with TRBJ2-7; no firm D call. The CDR3 covers 15 residues. The germline V gene has CDR1 MNHEY and CDR2 SVGAGI. Trimming cost V 0 bases and J 2 bases, with 11 bases left between them. The CDR3 spells CASSYSSRSTYEQYF. CDR3 in DNA: TGTGCCAGCAGTTACTCATCCAGGTCTACCTACGAGCAGTACTTC.

This clonotype has at least ten counts. This sequence joins TRBV11-2 and TRBJ2-3, with a weak D call TRBD2 (6 bases). This CDR3 has 16 residues. The germline CDR1 and CDR2 sequences are SGHAT and FQNNGV. V shed 0 bases and J shed 1 base, with 11 bases lying between them. The CDR3 region has the DNA TGTGCCAGCAGCTTAGATTTCGGGACTGGCACAGATACGCAGTATTTT. Amino acid sequence: CASSLDFGTGTDTQYF. Using reference TRBV11-2 and TRBJ2-3 for the parts outside the CDR3, the full variable domain is EAGVAQSPRYKIIEKRQSVAFWCNPISGHATLYWYQQILGQGPKLLIQFQNNGVVDDSQLPKDRFSAERLKGVDSTLKIQPAKLEDSAVYLCASSLDFGTGTDTQYFGPGTRLTVL.

This clonotype was detected only a few times. The V gene is TRBV20-1, the J gene TRBJ2-1, with TRBD2 identical over 10 bases. There are 15 residues in the CDR3. V gave up 6 bases and J gave up 4 bases; unmatched junction bases: 9. CDR1 and CDR2 from the germline V gene are DFQATT and SNEGSKA (reference sequence). The CDR3 protein is CSASRASGGYNEQFF. CDR3 coding DNA: TGCAGTGCCTCCAGGGCTAGCGGGGGTTACAATGAGCAGTTCTTC.

This clonotype occurred a few times. The chain is built from TRBV14 and TRBJ1-2; possible D gene TRBD1, 5 bases. The V gene's germline CDR1 is SGHDN and CDR2 FVKESK. Trimming removed 3 bases from V and 2 bases from J, with 13 bases in between. The CDR3 is 15 residues long. CDR3 in DNA: TGTGCCAGCAGCCACAACCGACAGAAAAACTATGGCTACACCTTC. Translating it yields CASSHNRQKNYGYTF.